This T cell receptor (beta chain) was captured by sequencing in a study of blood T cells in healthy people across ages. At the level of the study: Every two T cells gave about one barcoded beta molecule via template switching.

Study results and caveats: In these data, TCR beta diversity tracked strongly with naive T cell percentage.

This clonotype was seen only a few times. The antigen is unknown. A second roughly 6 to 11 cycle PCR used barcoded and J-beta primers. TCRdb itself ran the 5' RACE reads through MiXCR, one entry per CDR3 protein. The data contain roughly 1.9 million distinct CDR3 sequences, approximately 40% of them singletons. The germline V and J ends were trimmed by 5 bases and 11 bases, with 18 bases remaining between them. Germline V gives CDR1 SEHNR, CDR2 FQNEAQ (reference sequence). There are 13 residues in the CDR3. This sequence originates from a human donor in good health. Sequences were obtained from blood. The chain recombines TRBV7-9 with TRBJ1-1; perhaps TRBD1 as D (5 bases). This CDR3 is CASSPISGRGAFF. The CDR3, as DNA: TGTGCCAGCAGCCCAATCTCGGGACGAGGGGCTTTCTTT.